This T cell receptor beta chain was found in a study of blood T cell repertoires in COVID-19. Study summary: Nucleic acid was either cDNA or gDNA, and it came from T cells, B-cell-depleted T cells, or PBMCs.

CDR1 SGHRS and CDR2 YFSETQ come from the germline V gene. The V end lost 4 bases, the J end lost 9 bases, and 17 bases lay between the germline ends. The length of the CDR3 is 15 residues. As originally analysed: From reference gene primer amplification, estimates of nucleated cell counts were derived. The assay was immunoSEQ multiplex PCR, and TCRdb's table has in-frame clones only and misses some. For V, J and clone size, that table is used; D and trimming come from the DNA. The sample contains over 130,000 clones, just under 85% of which appear only once. Individuals drawn from around 25 US areas were roughly 18 to 95 years old.

The clonotype originates from a woman between 50 and 59 years old with acute COVID-19. Sequencing used PBMCs or T cells enriched from blood (not recorded which). This chain joins TRBV5-1 and TRBJ1-6, with D maybe TRBD1 (5 bases). CDR3 coding DNA: TGCGCCAGCAGCCTGCTCCCAGGGTATGCTTCACCCCTCCACTTT. This translates into CASSLLPGYASPLHF.